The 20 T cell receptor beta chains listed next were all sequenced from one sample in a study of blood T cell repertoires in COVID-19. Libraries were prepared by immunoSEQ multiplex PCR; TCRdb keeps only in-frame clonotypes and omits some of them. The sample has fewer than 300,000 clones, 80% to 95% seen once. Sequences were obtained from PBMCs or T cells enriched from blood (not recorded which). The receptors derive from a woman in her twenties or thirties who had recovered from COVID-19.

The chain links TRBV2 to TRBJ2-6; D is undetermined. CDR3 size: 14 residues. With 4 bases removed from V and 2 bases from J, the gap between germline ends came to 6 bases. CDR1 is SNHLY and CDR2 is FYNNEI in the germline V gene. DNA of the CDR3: TGTGCCAGCAGTGCAGAGGCTGGGGCCAACGTCCTGACTTTC. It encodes CASSAEAGANVLTF.

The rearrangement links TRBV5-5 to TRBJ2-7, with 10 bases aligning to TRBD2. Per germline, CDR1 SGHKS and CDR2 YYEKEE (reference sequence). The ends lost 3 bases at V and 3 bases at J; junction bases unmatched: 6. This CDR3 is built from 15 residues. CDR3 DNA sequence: TGTGCCAGCAGCTCAACTAGCGGGGACTTCTACGAGCAGTACTTC. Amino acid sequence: CASSSTSGDFYEQYF.

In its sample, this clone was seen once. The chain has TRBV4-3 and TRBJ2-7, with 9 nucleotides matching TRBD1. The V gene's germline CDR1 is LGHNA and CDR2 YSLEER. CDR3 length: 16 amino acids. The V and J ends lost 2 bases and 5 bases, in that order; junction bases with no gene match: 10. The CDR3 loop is CASSQTGTGFPHEQYF. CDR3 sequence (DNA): TGCGCCAGCAGCCAAACCGGGACAGGGTTCCCCCACGAGCAGTACTTC.

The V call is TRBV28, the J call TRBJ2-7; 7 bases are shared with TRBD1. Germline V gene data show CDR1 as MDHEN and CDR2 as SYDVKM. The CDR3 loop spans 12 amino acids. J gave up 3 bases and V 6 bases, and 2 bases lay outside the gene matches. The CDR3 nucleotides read TGTGCCAGCAGAAGGACAGGCTACGAGCAGTACTTC. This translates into CASRRTGYEQYF. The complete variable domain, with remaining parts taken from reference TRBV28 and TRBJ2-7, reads DVKVTQSSRYLVKRTGEKVFLECVQDMDHENMFWYRQDPGLGLRLIYFSYDVKMKEKGDIPEGYSVSREKKERFSLILESASTNQTSMYLCASRRTGYEQYFGPGTRLTVT.

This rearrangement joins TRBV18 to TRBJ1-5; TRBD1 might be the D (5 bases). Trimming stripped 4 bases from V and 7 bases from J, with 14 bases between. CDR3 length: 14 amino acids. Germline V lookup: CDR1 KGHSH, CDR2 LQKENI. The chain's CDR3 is CASSLQGGEQPQHF. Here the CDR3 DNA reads TGTGCCAGCTCACTTCAGGGAGGTGAACAGCCCCAGCATTTT.

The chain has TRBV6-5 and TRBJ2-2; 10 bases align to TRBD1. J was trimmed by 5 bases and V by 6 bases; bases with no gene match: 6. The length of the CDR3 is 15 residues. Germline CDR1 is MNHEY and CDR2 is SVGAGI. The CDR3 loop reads CASSRDRGGTGELFF. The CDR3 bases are TGTGCCAGCAGCCGGGACAGGGGAGGGACCGGGGAGCTGTTTTTT.

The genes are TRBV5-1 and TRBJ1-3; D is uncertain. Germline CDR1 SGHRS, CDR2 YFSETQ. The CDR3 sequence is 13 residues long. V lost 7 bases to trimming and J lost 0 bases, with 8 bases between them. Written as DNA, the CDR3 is TGCGCCAGCCCCACGAGCTCTGGAAACACCATATATTTT. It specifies CASPTSSGNTIYF.

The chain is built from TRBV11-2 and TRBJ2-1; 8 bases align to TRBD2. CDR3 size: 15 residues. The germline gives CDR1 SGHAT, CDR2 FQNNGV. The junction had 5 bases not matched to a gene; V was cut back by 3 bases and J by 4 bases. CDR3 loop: CASSFRLANYNEQFF. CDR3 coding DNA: TGTGCCAGCAGCTTTCGACTAGCGAATTACAATGAGCAGTTCTTC.

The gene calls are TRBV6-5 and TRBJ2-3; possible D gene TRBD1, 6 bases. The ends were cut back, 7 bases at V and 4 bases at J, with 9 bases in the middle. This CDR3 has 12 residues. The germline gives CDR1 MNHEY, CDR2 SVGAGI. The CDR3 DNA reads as TGTGCCAGCAATGGGGGCCCAGATACGCAGTATTTT. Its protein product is CASNGGPDTQYF.

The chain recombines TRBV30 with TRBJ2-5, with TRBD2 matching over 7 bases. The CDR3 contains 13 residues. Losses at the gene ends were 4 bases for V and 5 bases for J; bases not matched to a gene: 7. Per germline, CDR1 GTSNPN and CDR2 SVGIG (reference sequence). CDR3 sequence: CAWTYYGRETQYF. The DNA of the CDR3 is TGTGCCTGGACATATTACGGGAGGGAGACCCAGTACTTC. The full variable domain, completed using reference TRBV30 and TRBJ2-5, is SQTIHQWPATLVQPVGSPLSLECTVEGTSNPNLYWYRQAAGRGLQLLFYSVGIGQISSEVPQNLSASRPQDRQFILSSKKLLLSDSGFYLCAWTYYGRETQYFGPGTRLLVL.

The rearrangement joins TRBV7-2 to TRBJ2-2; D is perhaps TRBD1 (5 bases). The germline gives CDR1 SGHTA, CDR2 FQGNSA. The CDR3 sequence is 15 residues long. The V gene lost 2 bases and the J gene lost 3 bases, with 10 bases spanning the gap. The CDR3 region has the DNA TGTGCCAGCAGCTTATGGCAGGGCGACACCGGGGAGCTGTTTTTT. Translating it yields CASSLWQGDTGELFF.

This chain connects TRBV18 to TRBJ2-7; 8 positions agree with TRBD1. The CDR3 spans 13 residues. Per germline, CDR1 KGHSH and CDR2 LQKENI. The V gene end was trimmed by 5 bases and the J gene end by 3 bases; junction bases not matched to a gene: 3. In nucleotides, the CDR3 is TGTGCCAGCTCAACAGGACAGGGCTACGAGCAGTACTTC. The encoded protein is CASSTGQGYEQYF.

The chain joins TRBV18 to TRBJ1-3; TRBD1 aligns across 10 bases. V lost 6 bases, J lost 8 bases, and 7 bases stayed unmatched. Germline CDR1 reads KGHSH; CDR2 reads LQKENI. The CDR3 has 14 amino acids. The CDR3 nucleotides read TGTGCCAGCTCGCCCCGACAGGGGGCACACACCATATATTTT. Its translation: CASSPRQGAHTIYF.

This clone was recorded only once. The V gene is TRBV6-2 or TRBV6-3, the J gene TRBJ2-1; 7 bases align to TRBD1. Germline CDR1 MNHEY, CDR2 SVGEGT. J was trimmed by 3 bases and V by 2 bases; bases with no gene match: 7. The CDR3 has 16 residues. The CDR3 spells CASSYLSTGIYNEQFF. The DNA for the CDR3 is TGTGCCAGCAGTTACCTTTCGACAGGGATCTACAATGAGCAGTTCTTC.

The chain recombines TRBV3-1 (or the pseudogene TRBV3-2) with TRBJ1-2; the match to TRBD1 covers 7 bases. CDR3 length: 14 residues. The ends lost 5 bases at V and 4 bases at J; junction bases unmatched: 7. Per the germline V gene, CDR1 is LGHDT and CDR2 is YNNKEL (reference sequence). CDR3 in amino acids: CASSNTGVPYGYTF. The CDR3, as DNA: TGTGCCAGCAGCAACACAGGGGTGCCCTATGGCTACACCTTC.

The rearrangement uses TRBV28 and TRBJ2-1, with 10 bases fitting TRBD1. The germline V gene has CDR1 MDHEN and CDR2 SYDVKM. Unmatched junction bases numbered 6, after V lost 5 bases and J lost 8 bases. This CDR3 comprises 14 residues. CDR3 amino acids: CASSTDRGFDEQFF. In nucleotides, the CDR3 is TGTGCCAGCAGTACGGACAGGGGGTTCGATGAGCAGTTCTTC.

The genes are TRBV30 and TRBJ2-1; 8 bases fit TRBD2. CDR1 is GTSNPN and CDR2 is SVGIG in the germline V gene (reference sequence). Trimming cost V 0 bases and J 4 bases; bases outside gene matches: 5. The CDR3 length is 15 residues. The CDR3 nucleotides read TGTGCCTGGAGTGTTTTAGCGGGGAAATACAATGAGCAGTTCTTC. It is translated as CAWSVLAGKYNEQFF.

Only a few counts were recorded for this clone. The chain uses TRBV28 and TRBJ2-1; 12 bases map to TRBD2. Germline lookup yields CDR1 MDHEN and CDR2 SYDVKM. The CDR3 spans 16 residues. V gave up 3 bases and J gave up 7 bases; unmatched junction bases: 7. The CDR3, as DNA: TGTGCCAGCAGTTTCCAGCTAGCGGGAGGGATGAATGAGCAGTTCTTC. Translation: CASSFQLAGGMNEQFF.

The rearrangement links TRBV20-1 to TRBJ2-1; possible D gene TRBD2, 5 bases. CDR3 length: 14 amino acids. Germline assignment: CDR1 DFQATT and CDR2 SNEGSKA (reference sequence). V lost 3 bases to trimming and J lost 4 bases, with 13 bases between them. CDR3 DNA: TGCAGTGCTAGTCCCCAGCGGCCATACAATGAGCAGTTCTTC. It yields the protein CSASPQRPYNEQFF.

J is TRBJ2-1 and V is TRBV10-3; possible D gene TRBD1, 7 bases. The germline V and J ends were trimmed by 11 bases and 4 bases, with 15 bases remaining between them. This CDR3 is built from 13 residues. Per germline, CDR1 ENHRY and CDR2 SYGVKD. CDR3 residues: CAGGTDLYNEQFF. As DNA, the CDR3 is TGTGCCGGCGGGACAGACCTTTACAATGAGCAGTTCTTC.